This T cell receptor (beta chain) was identified in a study of blood T cells in healthy people across ages. Study results and limitations: Conclusively comparing naive with antigen-experienced cells was impossible with unsorted PBMCs. Diversity figures based on one million T cells were deemed too low.

The germline gives CDR1 DFQATT, CDR2 SNEGSKA (reference sequence). This CDR3 contains 16 residues. Trimming at V came to 5 bases and at J to 0 bases, leaving 7 bases not matched to a gene. Using a J-beta primer mix together with a sample-barcoded 5' primer, a second PCR was run for roughly 6 to 11 cycles. Every cDNA molecule bore a tag from a template-switch adaptor containing 12 random nucleotides. TCRdb re-analysed the 5' RACE reads in MiXCR, keeping a single row per CDR3 protein. The table has 2 million or so distinct CDR3 sequences, around 48% seen once. A word on this clonotype: The target antigen is unknown.

The specimen sequenced was blood. The chain combines TRBV20-1 with TRBJ2-3, with 11 nucleotides matching TRBD2. The sequence came from a woman between 40 and 50 years old in good health. The CDR3 coding sequence is TGCAGTGCTTCGGTTAGCGGGGGGGGTAGCACAGATACGCAGTATTTT. It translates to CSASVSGGGSTDTQYF.